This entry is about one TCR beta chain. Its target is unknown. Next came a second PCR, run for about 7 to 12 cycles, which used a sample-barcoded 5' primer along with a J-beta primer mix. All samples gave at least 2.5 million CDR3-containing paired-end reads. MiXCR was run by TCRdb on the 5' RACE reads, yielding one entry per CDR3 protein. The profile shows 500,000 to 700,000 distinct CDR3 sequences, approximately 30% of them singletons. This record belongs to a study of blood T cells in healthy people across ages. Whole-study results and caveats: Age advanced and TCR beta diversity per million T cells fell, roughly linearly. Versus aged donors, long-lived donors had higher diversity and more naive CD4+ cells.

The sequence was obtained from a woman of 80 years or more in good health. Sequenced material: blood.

CDR3 in amino acids: CGIKVQGYGYTF. The CDR3 DNA sequence: TGCGGTATAAAGGTTCAGGGGTATGGCTACACCTTC. J is TRBJ1-2 and V is TRBV20-1, with D maybe TRBD1 (6 bases). Germline CDR1 and CDR2: DFQATT and SNEGSKA (reference sequence). The CDR3 is 12 residues long.